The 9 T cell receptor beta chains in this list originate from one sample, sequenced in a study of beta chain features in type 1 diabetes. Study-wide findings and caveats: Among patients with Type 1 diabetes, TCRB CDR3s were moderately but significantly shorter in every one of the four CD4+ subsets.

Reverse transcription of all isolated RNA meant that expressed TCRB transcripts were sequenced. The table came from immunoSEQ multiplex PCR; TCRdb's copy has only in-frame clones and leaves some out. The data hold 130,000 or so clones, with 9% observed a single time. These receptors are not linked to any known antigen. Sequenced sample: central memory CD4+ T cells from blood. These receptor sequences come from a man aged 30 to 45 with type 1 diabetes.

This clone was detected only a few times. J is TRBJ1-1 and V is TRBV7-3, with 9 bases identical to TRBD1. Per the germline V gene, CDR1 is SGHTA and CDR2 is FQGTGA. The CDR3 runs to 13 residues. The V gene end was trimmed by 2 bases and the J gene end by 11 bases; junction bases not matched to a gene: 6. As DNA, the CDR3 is TGTGCCAGCAGCTTAGGATCACAGGGGGCCGCTTTCTTT. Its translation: CASSLGSQGAAFF.

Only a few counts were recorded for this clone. CDR3 coding DNA: TGCGCCAGCAGTACAGGGGGCTCGGGGGATGGCTACACCTTC. Translated: CASSTGGSGDGYTF. The V and J genes are TRBV5-1 and TRBJ1-2; 9 positions match TRBD1. The CDR3 has 14 residues. Unmatched junction bases numbered 8, after V lost 5 bases and J lost 6 bases. Looked up from germline, CDR1 is SGHRS and CDR2 is YFSETQ.

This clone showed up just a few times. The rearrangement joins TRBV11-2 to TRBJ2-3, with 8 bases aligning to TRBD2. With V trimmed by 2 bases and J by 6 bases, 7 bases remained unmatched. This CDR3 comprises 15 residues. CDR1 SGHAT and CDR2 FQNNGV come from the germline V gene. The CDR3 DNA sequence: TGTGCCAGCAGCTTAAGGCGGGGGGCGTGGGATACGCAGTATTTT. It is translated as CASSLRRGAWDTQYF.

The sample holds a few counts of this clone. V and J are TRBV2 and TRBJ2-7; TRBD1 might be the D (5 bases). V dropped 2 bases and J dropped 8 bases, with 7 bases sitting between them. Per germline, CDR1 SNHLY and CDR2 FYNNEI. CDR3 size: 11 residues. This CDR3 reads CASSEWGQQYF. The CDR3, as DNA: TGTGCCAGCAGTGAATGGGGCCAGCAGTACTTC.

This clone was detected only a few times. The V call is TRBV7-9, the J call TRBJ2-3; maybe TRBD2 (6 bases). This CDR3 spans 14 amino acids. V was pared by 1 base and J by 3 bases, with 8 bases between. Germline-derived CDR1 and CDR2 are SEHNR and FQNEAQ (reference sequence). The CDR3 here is CASSLDGSTDTQYF. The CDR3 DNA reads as TGTGCCAGCAGCTTAGACGGGAGTACAGATACGCAGTATTTT.

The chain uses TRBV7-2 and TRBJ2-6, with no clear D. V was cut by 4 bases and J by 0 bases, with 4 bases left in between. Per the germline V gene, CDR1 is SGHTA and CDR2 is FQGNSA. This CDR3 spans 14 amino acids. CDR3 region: CASSSDSGANVLTF. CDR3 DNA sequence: TGTGCCAGCAGCTCAGACTCTGGGGCCAACGTCCTGACTTTC.

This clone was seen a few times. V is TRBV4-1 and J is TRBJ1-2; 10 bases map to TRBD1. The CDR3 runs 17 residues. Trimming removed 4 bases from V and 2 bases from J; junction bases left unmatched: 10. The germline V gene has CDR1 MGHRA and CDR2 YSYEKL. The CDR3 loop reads CASSPPQGQGVNYGYTF. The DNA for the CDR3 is TGCGCCAGCAGCCCCCCTCAAGGACAGGGGGTAAACTATGGCTACACCTTC.

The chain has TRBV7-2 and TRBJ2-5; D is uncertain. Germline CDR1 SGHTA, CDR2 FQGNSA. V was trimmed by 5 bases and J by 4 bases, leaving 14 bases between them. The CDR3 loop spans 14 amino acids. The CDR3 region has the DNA TGTGCCAGCAGCAGACACAGCCCCGGAGAGACCCAGTACTTC. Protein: CASSRHSPGETQYF. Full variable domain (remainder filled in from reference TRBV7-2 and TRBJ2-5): GAGVSQSPSNKVTEKGKDVELRCDPISGHTALYWYRQSLGQGLEFLIYFQGNSAPDKSGLPSDRFSAERTGGSVSTLTIQRTQQEDSAVYLCASSRHSPGETQYFGPGTRLLVL.

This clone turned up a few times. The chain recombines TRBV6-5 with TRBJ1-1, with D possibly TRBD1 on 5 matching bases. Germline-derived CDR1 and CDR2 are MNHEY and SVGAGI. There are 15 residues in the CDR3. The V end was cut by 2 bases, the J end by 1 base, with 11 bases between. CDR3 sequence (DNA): TGTGCCAGCAGTTACAGGGTTAGGGGGAACACTGAAGCTTTCTTT. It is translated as CASSYRVRGNTEAFF.